This TCR beta chain was documented in a study of T cells in women clearing cervical HPV infection. Germline CDR1 and CDR2: SGHAT and FQNNGV. Trimming took 1 base from V and 4 from J, leaving 8 bases between them. The CDR3 extends over 13 amino acids. TCRdb keeps only in-frame clones here, not all; method: immunoSEQ multiplex PCR. The repertoire table contains 25,000 to 35,000 clones. Broader study findings: A classifier using richness and V gene abundances reached an AUC of about 0.83.

On this clone itself: Its antigen remains unidentified. The read halts 3 residues ahead of the CDR3 end, with the missing end drawn from the germline J gene. The sample contains more than one DNA sequence encoding this CDR3.

The TCR was taken from a woman aged 18 to 75 with a cervical HPV16 infection that either progressed to CIN3+ or cleared (not recorded which). The chain carries TRBV11-2 and TRBJ2-7; D possibly matches TRBD1 or TRBD2 (5 bases each). Sequences were obtained from blood buffy coat. The CDR3 loop is CASSLVEGYEQYF. The covered CDR3 bases are TGTGCCAGCAGCTTAGTCGAGGGGTACGAG.